The sequence of this T cell receptor (beta chain) was determined in a study of T-cell memory formation after mild COVID-19. TCRdb re-derived calls from the 5' RACE reads in MiXCR, one entry per CDR3 protein. The sample shows hundreds of thousands of distinct CDR3 sequences, roughly 22% of them seen only once. Overall study results and limits: There was a balanced CD4/CD8 profile in clones contracting day 15 to 85, and later expanders leaned CD4+. Several responding clones turned up in pre-infection memory, indicating that cross-reactive memory may have taken part.

After removal of 2 bases from V and 6 bases from J, the junction contained 5 bases not matched to a gene. The CDR3 has 16 amino acids. Germline CDR1 reads MNHEY; CDR2 reads SMNVEV (reference sequence). With regard to this clonotype: Its antigen is as yet unknown.

This receptor was obtained from an adult woman who had mild COVID-19 (a few samples of this study predate the infection). Cell type and time point are not known. The chain joins TRBV27 to TRBJ2-3, with 13 nucleotides matching TRBD2. Sequences were obtained from PBMCs or a T cell subset sorted from them (not recorded which). The CDR3 bases are TGTGCCAGCAGTTTACTGGGACTAGCGGGATCGGATACGCAGTATTTT. Protein sequence: CASSLLGLAGSDTQYF.